Listed below are T cell receptor beta chains from one sample, sequenced in a study of Ad26.COV2.S vaccination and SARS-CoV-2 variants. Sequenced by immunoSEQ multiplex PCR; TCRdb stores in-frame clones only, minus some. The sample consists of 380,000 or so clones, roughly four fifths of them appearing once. The input for sequencing was peripheral blood, taken in a trial of Ad26.COV2.S vaccine versus placebo. The receptor set was obtained from a person aged 18-60 years who received the Ad26.COV2.S COVID-19 vaccine or a placebo. CDR3s include the opening cysteine and the closing phenylalanine or tryptophan. The D gene is left open where the match is weak. Size tells how often a clone was seen (once, few, many) or the class of an expanded clone, and some rows leave it out.

>NA|TRBV6-2/TRBV6-3|16|TRBJ2-5|TRBD2
TGTGCCAGCAGTTACGCAAGCGGGGGGGCCCGAGAGACCCAGTACTTC
CASSYASGGARETQYF
>once|TRBV5-6|15|TRBJ2-5|NA
TGTGCCAGCAGCTTGTCCAGGGCGGTTAAGGAGACCCAGTACTTC
CASSLSRAVKETQYF
>NA|TRBV3-1/TRBV3-2|14|TRBJ2-2|NA
TGTGCCAGCAGCCAAGATCTCAGCGGGGGGGAGCTGTTTTTT
CASSQDLSGGELFF
>NA|TRBV10-3|13|TRBJ1-2|TRBD1
TGTGCCATCAGGGGTCAAACAGGGGATGGCTACACCTTC
CAIRGQTGDGYTF
>NA|TRBV19|15|TRBJ1-6|TRBD1
TGTGCCAGTAGTATAAGGGGACAGGGAGGGTCACCCCTCCACTTT
CASSIRGQGGSPLHF
>NA|TRBV3-1/TRBV3-2|11|TRBJ2-3|NA
TGTGCCAGCAGCCAGGCGCATACGCAGTATTTT
CASSQAHTQYF
>NA|TRBV18|16|TRBJ1-2|NA
TGTGCCAGCTCTCACGGGGCTCCCGGGGAGTCCTATGGCTACACCTTC
CASSHGAPGESYGYTF
>NA|TRBV3-1/TRBV3-2|17|TRBJ2-1|TRBD2
TGTGCCAGCAGCCAAGGTCGGACTAGTTCTTTGAGGGATGAGCAGTTCTTC
CASSQGRTSSLRDEQFF
>NA|TRBV9|15|TRBJ1-1|NA
TGTGCCAGCAGCGCTTATCACACGGTGAACACTGAAGCTTTCTTT
CASSAYHTVNTEAFF
>NA|TRBV10-3|15|TRBJ2-1|NA
TGTGCCATCACCCCCGGGATGCTCTCCTACAATGAGCAGTTCTTC
CAITPGMLSYNEQFF
>NA|TRBV14|14|TRBJ1-2|NA
TGTGCCAGCAGCCAAACAGGACTCGGCTATGGCTACACCTTC
CASSQTGLGYGYTF
>NA|TRBV18|16|TRBJ1-3|NA
TGTGCCAGCTCATTGGCTGGAGCCAGCTCTGGAAACACCATATATTTT
CASSLAGASSGNTIYF
>NA|TRBV5-1|13|TRBJ2-1|NA
TGCGCCAGCAGCTTGCCCAGCCCGGGAGAGCAGTTCTTC
CASSLPSPGEQFF
>NA|TRBV6-4|18|TRBJ1-4|TRBD1
TGTGCCAGCAGCCCCGGACAGGAGGTAAGAGAAGCTAATGAAAAACTGTTTTTT
CASSPGQEVREANEKLFF